Included here is one T cell receptor (beta chain) sequence, with context. This record belongs to a study of blood T cell repertoires in COVID-19. The wider study: Samples came from the United States, Italy and Spain, spanning acute and convalescent COVID-19. Sources were T cells, B-cell-depleted T cells, or PBMCs; the material itself was cDNA or gDNA.

Per the authors' pipeline: Estimates of nucleated cell counts were drawn from the amplification of reference gene primers. TCRdb's table, derived via immunoSEQ multiplex PCR, lists solely in-frame clones and lacks some. V, J and clone size are taken as reported in that table, and D and trimming were inferred from the DNA itself. The data hold about 140,000 clones, with around nine tenths observed a single time. CDR3 size: 13 residues. Germline CDR1 SGDLS, CDR2 YYNGEE. V gave up 0 bases and J gave up 6 bases, with 7 bases separating them. Material: peripheral blood. The receptor was isolated from a human donor in a cohort sampled during active COVID-19. This rearrangement joins TRBV9 to TRBJ2-1; TRBD2 is a possible D gene (5 bases). The CDR3 DNA reads TGTGCCAGCAGCGTAGCAGCGGCCAATGAGCAGTTCTTC. This gives the protein CASSVAAANEQFF.